Given below is one TCR beta chain in context. The V gene's germline CDR1 is SQVTM and CDR2 ANQGSEA. This CDR3 spans 14 amino acids. The data stem from a study of T cells expressing NK-cell markers. Reanalyzing the 5' RACE reads, TCRdb keeps one entry per CDR3 protein, without DNA. Its listing shows roughly 180,000 distinct CDR3 sequences. The sequenced material came from blood T cells: a sorted CD56 or NKG2C T cell subset, CD4+ or CD8+ T cells, or bulk PBMC T cells (not recorded which). This receptor was taken from a woman between 18 and 70 years old in good health. V gene TRBV29-1 combines with J gene TRBJ2-2; TCRdb returns TRBD1, unconfirmable since there is no DNA. This CDR3 reads CSVDRGRGTGELFF.